The rows below give T cell receptor beta chains drawn from one sample of a study of T cell changes during pregnancy in multiple sclerosis. Measured with immunoSEQ multiplex PCR; TCRdb has only the in-frame clones, and not every one. In the table there are approximately 100,000 clones, almost 95% of which are singletons. Specimen: peripheral blood, collected before pregnancy. These receptors were collected from a female donor with multiple sclerosis, enrolled in a pregnancy study. Both conserved end residues are part of each CDR3. A D gene is named only where the DNA matches it firmly. Rows may omit the clone size; those that give it use once, few, many or a size class.

j_gene: TRBJ2-2
abundance: .
d_gene: TRBD2
v_gene: TRBV13
CDR3nt: TGTGCCAGCAGCTACCGGACTAGCGGGAGGGACACCGGGGAGCTGTTTTTT
CDR3aa: CASSYRTSGRDTGELFF

j_gene: TRBJ1-1
abundance: few
d_gene: TRBD1
v_gene: TRBV6-1
CDR3nt: TGTGCCAGCAGTGAAGCGCTTGGGACAGGGAACACTGAAGCTTTCTTT
CDR3aa: CASSEALGTGNTEAFF

j_gene: TRBJ2-7
abundance: .
d_gene: .
v_gene: TRBV6-1
CDR3nt: TGTGCCAGCAGTGGAATTCCCCCGTCTACCTCCTACGAGCAGTACTTC
CDR3aa: CASSGIPPSTSYEQYF

j_gene: TRBJ2-7
abundance: .
d_gene: TRBD1
v_gene: TRBV14
CDR3nt: TGTGCCAGCAGCCCGCGGGACAGGTACTACGAGCAGTACTTC
CDR3aa: CASSPRDRYYEQYF

j_gene: TRBJ2-7
abundance: .
d_gene: TRBD2
v_gene: TRBV7-8
CDR3nt: TGTGCCAGCAGCCCCTCTGGGGGGGACGCCTACGAGCAGTACTTC
CDR3aa: CASSPSGGDAYEQYF

j_gene: TRBJ1-1
abundance: .
d_gene: TRBD1
v_gene: TRBV6-1
CDR3nt: TGTGCCAGCAGCCTCATTCAGGGGGTTGGCACTGAAGCTTTCTTT
CDR3aa: CASSLIQGVGTEAFF

j_gene: TRBJ2-7
abundance: .
d_gene: TRBD2
v_gene: TRBV19
CDR3nt: TGTGCCAGTAGTATAACTAGCGGGAGTTACGAGCAGTACTTC
CDR3aa: CASSITSGSYEQYF

j_gene: TRBJ1-2
abundance: .
d_gene: .
v_gene: TRBV29-1
CDR3nt: TGCAGCGTTGCGGGAGAAGGTGGCTACACCTTC
CDR3aa: CSVAGEGGYTF

j_gene: TRBJ2-1
abundance: .
d_gene: TRBD1
v_gene: TRBV6-5
CDR3nt: TGTGCCAGCAGTAACCCGGGACAGGGGGACAATGAGCAGTTCTTC
CDR3aa: CASSNPGQGDNEQFF

j_gene: TRBJ2-1
abundance: .
d_gene: TRBD2
v_gene: TRBV12-5
CDR3nt: TGTGCTAGTGGTTCCCTGACTAGCGGGAGTGAGCAGTTCTTC
CDR3aa: CASGSLTSGSEQFF

j_gene: TRBJ2-7
abundance: .
d_gene: .
v_gene: TRBV16
CDR3nt: TGTGCCAGCAGCCCGATAGCCCCGATTGGGGCGATCTACGAGCAGTACTTC
CDR3aa: CASSPIAPIGAIYEQYF

j_gene: TRBJ1-2
abundance: .
d_gene: TRBD1
v_gene: TRBV27
CDR3nt: TGTGCCAGCAGTCATCGAGGCGACAGGGTCGGGGGCTACACCTTC
CDR3aa: CASSHRGDRVGGYTF

j_gene: TRBJ2-1
abundance: .
d_gene: TRBD2
v_gene: TRBV2
CDR3nt: TGTGCCAGCAGTGAACGGGCTAGCGGGACATACAATGAGCAGTTCTTC
CDR3aa: CASSERASGTYNEQFF

j_gene: TRBJ2-7
abundance: .
d_gene: .
v_gene: TRBV7-9
CDR3nt: TGTGCCTCGACTCCGGGACTGGCCCCGCTCGAGCAGTACTTC
CDR3aa: CASTPGLAPLEQYF

j_gene: TRBJ2-7
abundance: .
d_gene: .
v_gene: TRBV30
CDR3nt: TGTGCCTGGAGTCCCCCTCCTGGCAAGCAGTACTTC
CDR3aa: CAWSPPPGKQYF

j_gene: TRBJ2-7
abundance: .
d_gene: .
v_gene: TRBV7-9
CDR3nt: TGTGCCAGCAGCCCCGCGTATAACGAGCAGTACTTC
CDR3aa: CASSPAYNEQYF

j_gene: TRBJ2-1
abundance: .
d_gene: .
v_gene: TRBV9
CDR3nt: TGTGCCAGCAGCTTACGGTACGGGAATGAGCAGTTCTTC
CDR3aa: CASSLRYGNEQFF

j_gene: TRBJ2-7
abundance: .
d_gene: TRBD2
v_gene: TRBV6-5
CDR3nt: TGTGCCAGCAGTCTGCGGGGGTTTTTGTCCTACGAGCAGTACTTC
CDR3aa: CASSLRGFLSYEQYF

j_gene: TRBJ1-5
abundance: .
d_gene: TRBD1
v_gene: TRBV19
CDR3nt: TGTGCCAGCCAGGGACAGGGGAATAGCAATCAGCCCCAGCATTTT
CDR3aa: CASQGQGNSNQPQHF

j_gene: TRBJ2-2
abundance: .
d_gene: TRBD1
v_gene: TRBV6-1
CDR3nt: TGTGCCGTTCAACAGGGGGCGGACACCGGGGAGCTGTTTTTT
CDR3aa: CAVQQGADTGELFF

j_gene: TRBJ2-7
abundance: .
d_gene: .
v_gene: TRBV21-1
CDR3nt: TGTGCCAGGCCGTATTGCGATGGACTAGCGGGGCGGTTCGACGAGCAGTACTTC
CDR3aa: CARPYCDGLAGRFDEQYF

j_gene: TRBJ1-1
abundance: once
d_gene: TRBD1
v_gene: TRBV7-8
CDR3nt: TGTGCCAGCAGGAAACAGGGGGGAGTAGCTGAAGCTTTCTTT
CDR3aa: CASRKQGGVAEAFF

j_gene: TRBJ1-5
abundance: .
d_gene: .
v_gene: TRBV30
CDR3nt: TGTGCCTGGAGTCAGGGGAGTAGCAATCAGCCCCAGCATTTT
CDR3aa: CAWSQGSSNQPQHF

j_gene: TRBJ2-2
abundance: .
d_gene: .
v_gene: TRBV6-4
CDR3nt: TGTGCCAGCAGTGAGCGGGACACCGGGGAGCTGTTTTTT
CDR3aa: CASSERDTGELFF

j_gene: TRBJ2-7
abundance: .
d_gene: TRBD2
v_gene: TRBV18
CDR3nt: TGTGCCAGCTCCCATCAATCGGCTAGCGGATACGAGCAGTACTTC
CDR3aa: CASSHQSASGYEQYF

j_gene: TRBJ2-1
abundance: .
d_gene: .
v_gene: TRBV5-1
CDR3nt: TGCGCCAGCAGCCCGACTGAGCCTCCCTACAATGAGCAGTTCTTC
CDR3aa: CASSPTEPPYNEQFF

j_gene: TRBJ2-7
abundance: .
d_gene: TRBD1
v_gene: TRBV7-9
CDR3nt: TGTGCCAGCAGCCGCACGGACAGGTCCGGCTACGAGCAGTACTTC
CDR3aa: CASSRTDRSGYEQYF

j_gene: TRBJ2-2
abundance: .
d_gene: TRBD1
v_gene: TRBV5-6
CDR3nt: TGTGCCAGCAGCCTTACACAGGGGAGGCTGTTTTTT
CDR3aa: CASSLTQGRLFF

j_gene: TRBJ2-7
abundance: .
d_gene: TRBD1
v_gene: TRBV6-5
CDR3nt: TGTGCCAGCGGCTGGACAGGCACCCACGAGCAGTACTTC
CDR3aa: CASGWTGTHEQYF

j_gene: TRBJ2-1
abundance: .
d_gene: .
v_gene: TRBV4-1
CDR3nt: TGCGCCAGCAGCCAAGACGGGAGCGACTACAATGAGCAGTTCTTC
CDR3aa: CASSQDGSDYNEQFF

j_gene: TRBJ2-5
abundance: .
d_gene: TRBD1
v_gene: TRBV11-2
CDR3nt: TGTGCCAGCAGCTCCAAGGACAGGGAAGAGACCCAGTACTTC
CDR3aa: CASSSKDREETQYF

j_gene: TRBJ1-1
abundance: .
d_gene: .
v_gene: TRBV11-2
CDR3nt: TGTGCCAGCAGCCCCACAGGCCGGAACACTGAAGCTTTCTTT
CDR3aa: CASSPTGRNTEAFF

j_gene: TRBJ2-5
abundance: .
d_gene: TRBD2
v_gene: TRBV30
CDR3nt: TGTGCCTGGACTAGCGGGATGGGGGGGGTCGAGACCCAGTACTTC
CDR3aa: CAWTSGMGGVETQYF

j_gene: TRBJ2-1
abundance: .
d_gene: TRBD2
v_gene: TRBV5-1
CDR3nt: TGCGCCAGCAGCTTCATCCTAGCGGGAGGCGGTGAGCAGTTCTTC
CDR3aa: CASSFILAGGGEQFF

j_gene: TRBJ2-2
abundance: .
d_gene: .
v_gene: TRBV27
CDR3nt: TGTGCCAGCAGTTGGACAGAGAACACCGGGGAGCTGTTTTTT
CDR3aa: CASSWTENTGELFF

j_gene: TRBJ1-3
abundance: once
d_gene: .
v_gene: TRBV4-3
CDR3nt: TGCGCCAGCAGCCAAGATAGTAAGGGGTCCTCTGGAAACACCATATATTTT
CDR3aa: CASSQDSKGSSGNTIYF

j_gene: TRBJ2-7
abundance: .
d_gene: .
v_gene: TRBV5-1
CDR3nt: TGCGCCAGCAGCAGGGCAGGGTCGTACGAGCAGTACTTC
CDR3aa: CASSRAGSYEQYF

j_gene: TRBJ1-1
abundance: .
d_gene: TRBD1
v_gene: TRBV27
CDR3nt: TGTGCCAGCAGTTTAGACAGGGTCACTGAAGCTTTCTTT
CDR3aa: CASSLDRVTEAFF

j_gene: TRBJ1-3
abundance: .
d_gene: .
v_gene: TRBV7-8
CDR3nt: TGTGCCAGCACCCCTGGAGCAACCTCTGGAAACACCATATATTTT
CDR3aa: CASTPGATSGNTIYF

j_gene: TRBJ1-1
abundance: .
d_gene: TRBD1
v_gene: TRBV7-9
CDR3nt: TGTGCCAGCAGGCCCCCAGGGGGCGGTTATAACACTGAAGCTTTCTTT
CDR3aa: CASRPPGGGYNTEAFF

j_gene: TRBJ2-5
abundance: .
d_gene: .
v_gene: TRBV7-2
CDR3nt: TGTGCCAGCAGCTTATGGGGCAACCAAGAGACCCAGTACTTC
CDR3aa: CASSLWGNQETQYF

j_gene: TRBJ2-2
abundance: .
d_gene: TRBD2
v_gene: TRBV5-4
CDR3nt: TGTGCCAGCAGATTGACCGGGACTAGCGGGAGGACCGGGGAGCTGTTTTTT
CDR3aa: CASRLTGTSGRTGELFF

j_gene: TRBJ2-7
abundance: .
d_gene: .
v_gene: TRBV5-1
CDR3nt: TGCGCCAGCAGTATCTCACTTACCTACGAGCAGTACTTC
CDR3aa: CASSISLTYEQYF

j_gene: TRBJ1-2
abundance: once
d_gene: TRBD1
v_gene: TRBV7-9
CDR3nt: TGTGCCAGCAGCGACTCCAGGACAGGGCTCGACTATGGCTACACCTTC
CDR3aa: CASSDSRTGLDYGYTF

j_gene: TRBJ1-2
abundance: .
d_gene: TRBD1
v_gene: TRBV2
CDR3nt: TGTGCCAGCACCTGGGACAGCTATGGCTACACCTTC
CDR3aa: CASTWDSYGYTF

j_gene: TRBJ2-6
abundance: .
d_gene: .
v_gene: TRBV10-1
CDR3nt: TGCGCCAGCAGTTCTGGGCTGTCTATTTCCCGAGTGTCCGTGCCATCTGGGGCCAACGTCCTGACTTTC
CDR3aa: CASSSGLSISRVSVPSGANVLTF

j_gene: TRBJ1-1
abundance: once
d_gene: TRBD1
v_gene: TRBV29-1
CDR3nt: TGCAGCGTTGGGAGGGGGCGAGGCACTGAAGCTTTCTTT
CDR3aa: CSVGRGRGTEAFF

j_gene: TRBJ1-3
abundance: .
d_gene: .
v_gene: TRBV5-1
CDR3nt: TGCGCCAGCAGGGACCACGGGAGCTCCGGAAACACCATATATTTT
CDR3aa: CASRDHGSSGNTIYF

j_gene: TRBJ1-5
abundance: .
d_gene: TRBD1
v_gene: TRBV27
CDR3nt: TGTGCCAGCAGTCTTGGACAGGGACATCAGCCCCAGCATTTT
CDR3aa: CASSLGQGHQPQHF

j_gene: TRBJ1-1
abundance: .
d_gene: .
v_gene: TRBV27
CDR3nt: TGTGCCAGCAGACTCTACTCGCCGCCGGGGAACACTGAAGCTTTCTTT
CDR3aa: CASRLYSPPGNTEAFF

j_gene: TRBJ1-3
abundance: .
d_gene: .
v_gene: TRBV9
CDR3nt: TGTGCCAGCAGCGCCCGAGCTGGGCCGAACTCTGGAAACACCATATATTTT
CDR3aa: CASSARAGPNSGNTIYF

j_gene: TRBJ2-7
abundance: few
d_gene: TRBD1
v_gene: TRBV7-9
CDR3nt: TGTGCCAGCAGCTTAGTAACAGGGGCCCGCCTCCACGAGCAGTACTTC
CDR3aa: CASSLVTGARLHEQYF

j_gene: TRBJ1-5
abundance: .
d_gene: TRBD1
v_gene: TRBV7-8
CDR3nt: TGTGCCAGCAGCCCGTCCCCGACAGGGGATAGCAATCAGCCCCAGCATTTT
CDR3aa: CASSPSPTGDSNQPQHF

j_gene: TRBJ1-4
abundance: .
d_gene: .
v_gene: TRBV11-2
CDR3nt: TGTGCCAGCAGCTTAAACTCGGGGATCGTCAGGGGCGGTGAAAAACTGTTTTTT
CDR3aa: CASSLNSGIVRGGEKLFF

j_gene: TRBJ1-1
abundance: .
d_gene: .
v_gene: TRBV9
CDR3nt: TGTGCCAGCAGCGTAGAGGCAGGGTCGGACACTGAAGCTTTCTTT
CDR3aa: CASSVEAGSDTEAFF